The subject of this entry is one T cell receptor beta chain. The V and J ends lost 5 bases and 6 bases, in that order; junction bases with no gene match: 8. Per germline, CDR1 LGHNA and CDR2 YNFKEQ. The CDR3 runs to 15 residues. This sample was taken from a study of blood T cell repertoires in COVID-19. Study background: Spain, Italy and the United States supplied samples that represented acute and convalescent COVID-19. PBMCs, B-cell-depleted T cells, or T cells provided the cDNA or gDNA that made up the material.

Measured with immunoSEQ multiplex PCR; TCRdb has only the in-frame clones, and not every one. The sample shows about 190,000 clones, about 86% of them seen only once. This clonotype originated in a man aged 30 to 39 with active or convalescent COVID-19. The chain uses TRBV4-2 and TRBJ1-4, with 8 bases lining up with TRBD1. Input material: peripheral blood. CDR3 loop: CASSDTGGTHEKLFF. CDR3 nucleotides: TGTGCCAGCAGCGATACAGGGGGAACCCATGAAAAACTGTTTTTT.